The rows below give T cell receptor beta chains drawn from one sample of a study of Graves' ophthalmopathy and Graves' hyperthyroidism. TCRdb itself ran the multiplex PCR reads through MiXCR, one entry per CDR3 protein. In the table there are hundreds of thousands of distinct CDR3 sequences, 22% of which are singletons. The sequencing input was peripheral blood. These receptors all stem from a woman aged 18-29 years with stable Graves' hyperthyroidism. Some clones in this sample may be carry-over from other donors' samples. The CDR3 runs from the conserved cysteine through the conserved F or W. Fields, in order: D gene, V gene, J gene, clone size, CDR3 protein, CDR3 DNA. D genes are given only for firm matches. The size field is filled for only some rows; it gives once, few, many or a size class.

d_call: -
v_call: TRBV20-1
j_call: TRBJ2-7
clone_size: many
cdr3_aa: CSASDNREQYF
cdr3_nt: TGCAGTGCTAGCGACAACCGCGAGCAGTACTTC

d_call: -
v_call: TRBV6-1
j_call: TRBJ1-5
clone_size: many
cdr3_aa: CASSEAGQWGQPQHF
cdr3_nt: TGTGCCAGCAGTGAAGCCGGGCAATGGGGCCAGCCCCAGCATTTT

d_call: -
v_call: TRBV12-3/TRBV12-4
j_call: TRBJ2-2
clone_size: many
cdr3_aa: CASSPALAVSELFF
cdr3_nt: TGTGCCAGCAGCCCTGCCTTAGCAGTCAGCGAGCTGTTTTTT

d_call: -
v_call: TRBV12-3/TRBV12-4
j_call: TRBJ1-3
clone_size: -
cdr3_aa: CASSDRTGNTIYF
cdr3_nt: TGTGCCAGCAGCGATAGAACTGGAAACACCATATATTTT

d_call: -
v_call: TRBV6-1
j_call: TRBJ1-5
clone_size: many
cdr3_aa: CASSGPRFHQPQHF
cdr3_nt: TGTGCCAGCAGTGGCCCCAGGTTCCATCAGCCCCAGCATTTT

d_call: -
v_call: TRBV6-4
j_call: TRBJ1-5
clone_size: -
cdr3_aa: CASSQPRGGQPQHF
cdr3_nt: TGTGCCAGCAGTCAGCCAAGGGGAGGTCAGCCCCAGCATTTT

d_call: -
v_call: TRBV24-1
j_call: TRBJ1-2
clone_size: -
cdr3_aa: CATSDLYGYAF
cdr3_nt: TGTGCCACCAGTGACCTGTATGGCTACGCCTTC

d_call: TRBD2
v_call: TRBV7-8
j_call: TRBJ2-7
clone_size: many
cdr3_aa: CASSSQAGAYEQYF
cdr3_nt: TGTGCCAGCAGCTCCCAAGCGGGGGCCTACGAGCAGTACTTC

d_call: TRBD2
v_call: TRBV12-3/TRBV12-4
j_call: TRBJ2-7
clone_size: -
cdr3_aa: CASSPKTSPGEQYF
cdr3_nt: TGTGCCAGCAGTCCGAAGACTAGCCCTGGCGAGCAGTACTTC

d_call: TRBD1
v_call: TRBV6-5
j_call: TRBJ1-1
clone_size: many
cdr3_aa: CASSSTGTVNTEAFF
cdr3_nt: TGTGCCAGCAGTTCGACCGGGACAGTGAACACTGAAGCTTTCTTT

d_call: -
v_call: TRBV28
j_call: TRBJ2-7
clone_size: many
cdr3_aa: CASSFQWGLLEQYF
cdr3_nt: TGTGCCAGCAGTTTTCAGTGGGGATTACTCGAGCAGTACTTC

d_call: -
v_call: TRBV12-3/TRBV12-4
j_call: TRBJ1-2
clone_size: few
cdr3_aa: CASSIGLIGTTGSCGYTF
cdr3_nt: TGTGCCAGCAGTATCGGGCTTATAGGGACGACCGGGTCCTGTGGCTACACCTTC

d_call: -
v_call: TRBV6-5
j_call: TRBJ2-7
clone_size: -
cdr3_aa: CASSNPRGMYEQYF
cdr3_nt: TGTGCCAGCAGTAACCCCAGGGGTATGTACGAGCAGTACTTC

d_call: -
v_call: TRBV18
j_call: TRBJ2-5
clone_size: many
cdr3_aa: CASSPAQETQYF
cdr3_nt: TGTGCCAGCAGTCCAGCGCAAGAGACCCAGTACTTC

d_call: -
v_call: TRBV29-1
j_call: TRBJ1-1
clone_size: many
cdr3_aa: CSAGQRNTEAFF
cdr3_nt: TGCAGCGCCGGACAGCGGAACACTGAAGCTTTCTTT

d_call: -
v_call: TRBV30
j_call: TRBJ1-5
clone_size: many
cdr3_aa: CAWSVSREQPQHF
cdr3_nt: TGTGCCTGGAGTGTATCCAGGGAACAGCCCCAGCATTTT

d_call: -
v_call: TRBV11-2
j_call: TRBJ2-2
clone_size: many
cdr3_aa: CASSQFNTGELFF
cdr3_nt: TGTGCCAGCAGCCAGTTTAACACCGGGGAGCTGTTTTTT